This T cell receptor beta chain was identified in a study of CD8 T cells in ankylosing spondylitis. This clonotype was counted a few times. Trimming removed 5 bases from V and 7 bases from J; junction bases left unmatched: 8. CDR3 length: 13 residues. Germline values: CDR1 SQVTM, CDR2 ANQGSEA. Library preparation for TCR beta used quantitative 5'-RACE with molecular barcodes. TCRdb ran MiXCR on the 5' RACE reads and lists one entry per CDR3 protein. The sample has about 310,000 distinct CDR3 sequences; less than 25% are singletons. Material for sequencing was blood, either unsorted or a sorted T cell fraction (not recorded which). The clonotype originates from a female donor with ankylosing spondylitis or in good health (not recorded which). V and J are TRBV29-1 and TRBJ1-1; TRBD1 agrees at 9 bases. CDR3 in amino acids: CSVRWTGAIEAFF. CDR3 coding DNA: TGCAGCGTTAGATGGACAGGGGCCATTGAAGCTTTCTTT. Full variable domain (rest looked up from reference TRBV29-1 and TRBJ1-1): SAVISQKPSRDICQRGTSLTIQCQVDSQVTMMFWYRQQPGQSLTLIATANQGSEATYESGFVIDKFPISRPNLTFSTLTVSNMSPEDSSIYLCSVRWTGAIEAFFGQGTRLTVV.